This T cell receptor beta chain was identified in a study of T cells after yellow fever vaccination. Study results and caveats: Subsequent to the booster, the majority of primary-vaccination clones reappeared (around 97% CD4, 88% CD8).

The authors made TCR cDNA by 5'RACE template switching, adding a universal primer site and UMIs. From the 5' RACE reads, TCRdb called clonotypes with MiXCR, one entry per CDR3 protein. The sample has more than 200,000 distinct CDR3 sequences, approximately 3.6% seen once. This clonotype came up a few times. What it binds is unknown. The CDR3 runs to 15 residues. CDR1 SEHNR and CDR2 FQNEAQ come from the germline V gene (reference sequence). V gave up 1 base and J gave up 0 bases, with 9 bases separating them. The sequenced sample was PBMCs, obtained 15 days after the yellow fever booster vaccination. The source is a man younger than 35 who received the YFV17D yellow fever vaccine. The chain joins TRBV7-9 to TRBJ1-1; D perhaps matches TRBD1 (5 bases). The CDR3 nucleotides are TGTGCCAGCAGCTTAGAGGGGAGTATGAACACTGAAGCTTTCTTT. Its translation is CASSLEGSMNTEAFF.